Following are 9 T cell receptor beta chains from one sample sequenced in a study of blood T cells in healthy people across ages. The second PCR ran roughly 7 to 11 cycles with a sample-barcoded 5' primer and J-beta primers. TCRdb used MiXCR to reprocess the 5' RACE reads, holding one entry per CDR3 protein. The table lists 800,000 to 950,000 distinct CDR3 sequences, about 27% of them singletons. Separately, the same data were catalogued under a study of T cells of mothers and their children.

The sequencing input was blood. Receptor source: a woman between 40 and 50 years old in good health.

This clonotype was counted between two and nine times. The rearrangement links TRBV10-3 to TRBJ2-7; D is perhaps TRBD2 (5 bases). This CDR3 is built from 13 residues. CDR1 and CDR2 from the germline V gene are ENHRY and SYGVKD. The germline V and J ends were trimmed by 3 bases and 7 bases, with 13 bases remaining between them. The DNA for the CDR3 is TGTGCCATCAGTGAATGGGATAGAGGGGAGCAGTACTTC. Protein: CAISEWDRGEQYF.

A remark on this clonotype: A much larger clone differs by one base, so this may be a read error. J is TRBJ2-1 and V is TRBV5-6, with a tentative D call TRBD1 (5 bases). The length of the CDR3 is 15 residues. Germline V gene sequence: CDR1 SGHDT, CDR2 YYEEEE. CDR3 in amino acids: CTSSFTRTPYNEQFF. The CDR3 DNA is TGTACCAGCAGCTTTACCCGGACACCCTACAATGAGCAGTTCTTC.

There are many counts of this clonotype. This CDR3 reads CASSLWGEPQETQYF. Here the CDR3 DNA reads TGTGCCAGCAGCTTATGGGGGGAGCCCCAAGAGACCCAGTACTTC. The chain recombines TRBV7-9 with TRBJ2-5, with a tentative D call TRBD2 (6 bases). V was clipped by 2 bases and J by 1 base, with 11 bases between them. The germline V gene encodes CDR1 SEHNR and CDR2 FQNEAQ (reference sequence). CDR3 length equals 15 residues.

This clonotype showed up just a few times. The J gene is TRBJ1-2, the V gene TRBV7-8, with TRBD1 matching 11 bases. V lost 3 bases to trimming and J lost 4 bases; unmatched junction nucleotides: 13. Germline V CDR1 and CDR2: SGHVS, FQNEAQ. CDR3 length equals 18 residues. The chain's CDR3 is CASSLDTGQGVSSYGYTF. The CDR3 nucleotides read TGTGCCAGCAGCTTGGACACGGGACAGGGGGTATCTTCCTATGGCTACACCTTC.

The chain couples TRBV7-2 to TRBJ2-1; 11 bases agree with TRBD2. Near its end, the DNA agrees better with TRBJ2-7, so the J call may be wrong. CDR1 and CDR2 (germline): SGHTA, FQGNSA. The CDR3 is 15 residues long. The CDR3 bases are TGTGCCAGCAGGGCAAGACTAGCGGGGTACAATGAGCAGTACTTC. Translation: CASRARLAGYNEQYF.

Worth noting for this clonotype: A clone one base away is much larger, so this may be a read error. V is TRBV24-1 and J is TRBJ2-3; D gene unclear. V lost 8 bases to trimming and J lost 0 bases, with 11 bases between them. The CDR3 covers 14 residues. Germline-derived CDR1 and CDR2 are KGHDR and SFDVKD. DNA for the CDR3: TGTGCCACCAATGACCCGACTAGCACAGATACGCAGTATTTT. Translating gives CATNDPTSTDTQYF.

In nucleotides, the CDR3 is TGTGCTAGTTCTCAGCATGCAGATACGCAGTATTTT. Translating it yields CASSQHADTQYF. The chain recombines TRBV12-5 with TRBJ2-3; no clear D. Germline V CDR1 and CDR2: LGHNT, FRNRAP. Trimming removed 8 bases from V and 4 bases from J, with 10 bases in between. The CDR3 loop spans 12 amino acids.

For this clonotype: This may stem from a read error, because a much larger clone lies one nucleotide away. The J gene is TRBJ1-6, the V gene TRBV19; 9 bases are a match to TRBD1. Germline-derived CDR1 and CDR2 are LNHDA and SQIVND (reference sequence). J lost 7 bases, V lost 5 bases, and 3 bases had no gene match. This CDR3 is 14 amino acids long. DNA of the CDR3: TGTGCCAGTAGTGGGACAGGGTGCAATTCACCCCTCCACTTT. Amino acid sequence: CASSGTGCNSPLHF.

A remark on this clonotype: Just one base apart from a much larger clone, this may be a read error. The V call is TRBV28, the J call TRBJ2-5, with 8 bases matching TRBD1. The DNA matches TRBJ2-7 better at its end, which makes the J call doubtful. This CDR3 is 16 amino acids long. CDR1 is MDHEN and CDR2 is SYDVKM in the germline V gene. The CDR3 DNA is TGTGCCAGCAGACCACCCCGGACAGGGCAGGGCTACGAGCAGTACTTC. It codes for CASRPPRTGQGYEQYF.